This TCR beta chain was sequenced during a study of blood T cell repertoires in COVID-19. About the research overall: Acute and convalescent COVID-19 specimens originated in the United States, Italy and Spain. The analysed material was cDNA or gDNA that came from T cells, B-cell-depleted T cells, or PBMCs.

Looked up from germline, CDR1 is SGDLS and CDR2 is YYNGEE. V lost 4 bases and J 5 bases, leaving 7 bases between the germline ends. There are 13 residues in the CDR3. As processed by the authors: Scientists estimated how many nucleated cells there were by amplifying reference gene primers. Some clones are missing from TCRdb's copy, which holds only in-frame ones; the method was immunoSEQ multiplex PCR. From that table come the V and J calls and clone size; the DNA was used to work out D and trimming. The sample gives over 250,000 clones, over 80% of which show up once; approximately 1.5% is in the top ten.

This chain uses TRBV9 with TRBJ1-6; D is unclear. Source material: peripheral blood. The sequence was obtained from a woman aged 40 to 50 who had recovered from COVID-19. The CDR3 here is CASSTQNNSPLHF. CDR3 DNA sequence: TGTGCCAGCAGCACACAGAATAATTCACCCCTCCACTTT.